This entry is about one TCR beta chain. This record belongs to a study of blood T cell repertoires in COVID-19. The ends were cut back, 0 bases at V and 1 base at J, with 10 bases in the middle. Germline values: CDR1 SGDLS, CDR2 YYNGEE. The CDR3 has 15 amino acids. The repertoire was sequenced with immunoSEQ multiplex PCR; TCRdb's copy has only in-frame clones and lacks some. The sample holds some 150,000 clones, roughly four fifths seen once. This chain links TRBV9 with TRBJ1-1, with D perhaps matching TRBD1 (5 bases). The receptor was derived from a human donor with acute or convalescent COVID-19. The donor label of this sample is uncertain. Specimen: peripheral blood. CDR3 DNA: TGTGCCAGCAGCGTAGTGGTAGGGGAGAACACTGAAGCTTTCTTT. Its protein product is CASSVVVGENTEAFF.